These T cell receptor beta chains were read from a single sample in a study of blood T cell repertoires in COVID-19. The table came from immunoSEQ multiplex PCR; TCRdb's copy has only in-frame clones and leaves some out. This sample has approximately 190,000 clones; 80% to 85% occur once, and the top ten carry around 2.9%. Sequencing was carried out using PBMCs or T cells enriched from blood (not recorded which). The receptors here all came from a woman in her 30s who had been exposed to COVID-19. Both conserved end residues are part of each CDR3. A D gene is named only where the DNA matches it firmly. Clone size is shown for a subset of rows, as once, few, many or a class of expanded clone.

CAIRMGRGSYNEQFF	TGTGCCATCAGGATGGGGAGGGGCTCCTACAATGAGCAGTTCTTC	TRBJ2-1	NA	TRBD2	TRBV10-3
CASSPQVPGGYTF	TGTGCCAGCAGTCCCCAAGTCCCGGGGGGCTACACCTTC	TRBJ1-2	NA	NA	TRBV28
CASSPRRGGVTDTQYF	TGTGCCAGCAGCCCTAGACGGGGGGGCGTCACAGATACGCAGTATTTT	TRBJ2-3	NA	TRBD2	TRBV7-9
CASSITEGGQPQHF	TGTGCCAGTAGTATTACGGAAGGGGGTCAGCCCCAGCATTTT	TRBJ1-5	NA	NA	TRBV19
CASSLDQGINQPQHF	TGTGCCAGCAGCTTGGACCAGGGTATTAATCAGCCCCAGCATTTT	TRBJ1-5	NA	NA	TRBV5-5
CASSFARGAGQPQHF	TGTGCCAGCAGCTTCGCCCGGGGAGCGGGTCAGCCCCAGCATTTT	TRBJ1-5	NA	NA	TRBV7-8
CASSFGGINQPQHF	TGTGCCAGCAGTTTCGGGGGGATCAATCAGCCCCAGCATTTT	TRBJ1-5	once	NA	TRBV27
CASSVGSKQVDEQYF	TGTGCCAGCAGCGTAGGGAGCAAACAAGTCGACGAGCAGTACTTC	TRBJ2-7	NA	NA	TRBV9
CASSPRGSFYNEQFF	TGTGCCAGCTCACCCAGGGGGTCCTTCTACAATGAGCAGTTCTTC	TRBJ2-1	NA	TRBD1	TRBV18
CASSQELEETQYF	TGCGCCAGCAGCCAAGAACTCGAAGAGACCCAGTACTTC	TRBJ2-5	NA	NA	TRBV4-3
CASSLSTVYSNQPQHF	TGTGCCAGCAGCTTATCGACAGTTTATAGCAATCAGCCCCAGCATTTT	TRBJ1-5	NA	NA	TRBV11-2
CASSNLDRAAFF	TGTGCCAGCAGTAACCTGGACAGGGCGGCTTTCTTT	TRBJ1-1	NA	TRBD1	TRBV6-2/TRBV6-3
CASSEGGTNYGYTF	TGTGCCAGCAGTGAGGGGGGGACTAACTATGGCTACACCTTC	TRBJ1-2	NA	NA	TRBV2
CASSYPAGVYGYTF	TGTGCCAGCAGCTACCCGGCAGGGGTTTATGGCTACACCTTC	TRBJ1-2	NA	NA	TRBV7-2
CASLPAGQGVPGANVLTF	TGTGCCAGTCTTCCCGCGGGACAGGGGGTTCCTGGGGCCAACGTCCTGACTTTC	TRBJ2-6	NA	TRBD1	TRBV19
CASSLEVGRNEQFF	TGTGCCAGCAGCTTAGAGGTGGGGAGGAATGAGCAGTTCTTC	TRBJ2-1	NA	NA	TRBV11-2
CASSDSGTENTGELFF	TGTGCCAGCAGTGACTCCGGGACAGAGAACACCGGGGAGCTGTTTTTT	TRBJ2-2	once	TRBD1	TRBV6-4
CASSQVFSGIGETQYF	TGCGCCAGCAGCCAAGTTTTTAGCGGGATTGGGGAGACCCAGTACTTC	TRBJ2-5	NA	TRBD2	TRBV4-1
CASSWTGDKPEAFF	TGTGCCAGCAGCTGGACAGGGGACAAGCCTGAAGCTTTCTTT	TRBJ1-1	NA	TRBD1	TRBV7-9
CASSLDTEAFF	TGTGCCAGCAGCCTCGACACTGAAGCTTTCTTT	TRBJ1-1	NA	NA	TRBV7-9
CASSIGSGTGGDQPQHF	TGTGCCAGTAGTATAGGATCCGGGACAGGGGGGGATCAGCCCCAGCATTTT	TRBJ1-5	NA	TRBD1	TRBV19
CASSNTVTGELFF	TGTGCCAGCAGCAATACAGTGACCGGGGAGCTGTTTTTT	TRBJ2-2	once	NA	TRBV5-6
CASSERSSYNEQFF	TGTGCCAGCAGCGAGCGGAGCTCCTACAATGAGCAGTTCTTC	TRBJ2-1	NA	NA	TRBV5-6
CASSPLPGLGVTQYF	TGTGCCAGCAGCCCCTTGCCGGGACTAGGGGTGACCCAGTACTTC	TRBJ2-5	NA	TRBD2	TRBV11-2
CASSVGSSYEQYF	TGTGCCAGTAGCGTGGGGAGCTCCTACGAGCAGTACTTC	TRBJ2-7	NA	NA	TRBV19
CASSRTGQYNQPQHF	TGTGCCAGCAGCCGAACGGGACAGTACAATCAGCCCCAGCATTTT	TRBJ1-5	few	TRBD1	TRBV5-5
CASSFGADPNTGELFF	TGTGCCAGCAGCTTTGGGGCAGACCCGAACACCGGGGAGCTGTTTTTT	TRBJ2-2	NA	NA	TRBV5-5
CASSQVIQGHYEQYF	TGCGCCAGCAGCCAAGTGATCCAGGGTCACTACGAGCAGTACTTC	TRBJ2-7	few	NA	TRBV4-1
CASSQWGGSLAGNTIYF	TGTGCCAGCAGCCAATGGGGCGGCTCCCTTGCAGGAAACACCATATATTTT	TRBJ1-3	NA	NA	TRBV7-8
CASSVQGTGNNSPLHF	TGTGCCAGCAGCGTACAAGGGACAGGGAATAATTCACCCCTCCACTTT	TRBJ1-6	few	TRBD1	TRBV9
CASSETGSPLHF	TGTGCCAGCAGTGAAACTGGTTCACCCCTCCACTTT	TRBJ1-6	NA	NA	TRBV27
CASSEEDGNQPQHF	TGTGCCAGCAGTGAGGAGGACGGCAATCAGCCCCAGCATTTT	TRBJ1-5	NA	NA	TRBV6-4
CATSLTRGRLETQYF	TGTGCCACCAGCCTCACCAGGGGACGGCTAGAGACCCAGTACTTC	TRBJ2-5	NA	NA	TRBV15